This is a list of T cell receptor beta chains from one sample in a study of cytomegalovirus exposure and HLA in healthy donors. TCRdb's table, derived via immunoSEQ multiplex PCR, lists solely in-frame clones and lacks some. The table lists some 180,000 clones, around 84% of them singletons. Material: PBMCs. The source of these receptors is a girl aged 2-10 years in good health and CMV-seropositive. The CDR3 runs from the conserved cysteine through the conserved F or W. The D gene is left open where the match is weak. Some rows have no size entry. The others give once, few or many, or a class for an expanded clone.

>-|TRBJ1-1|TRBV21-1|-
TGTGCCAGCAGCAAATCAACAGGGGTCGTGTGTTCAGCTTTCTTT
CASSKSTGVVCSAFF
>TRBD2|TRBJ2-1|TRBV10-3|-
TGTGCCATCAGTGGATCGCCGACTAGCGGGAGATTAAATGAGCAGTTCTTC
CAISGSPTSGRLNEQFF
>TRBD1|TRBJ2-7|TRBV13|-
TGTGCCAGCAGCTGGGGACAGGATTGGTCCTACGAGCAGTACTTC
CASSWGQDWSYEQYF
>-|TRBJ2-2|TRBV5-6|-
TGTGCCAGCAGCCTACCCCCCGGGGAGCTGTTTTTT
CASSLPPGELFF
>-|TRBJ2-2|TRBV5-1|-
TGCGCCAGCAGCTTGATTACATTTAGGGGTCCCACCGGGGAGCTGTTTTTT
CASSLITFRGPTGELFF
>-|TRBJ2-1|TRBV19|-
TGTGCCAGTAGTCCGGGGGTAGGTCGGTACAATGAGCAGTTCTTC
CASSPGVGRYNEQFF
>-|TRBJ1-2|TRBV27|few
TGTGCCAGCAGTCAAGGGACGTGGGACAACGGCTACACCTTC
CASSQGTWDNGYTF
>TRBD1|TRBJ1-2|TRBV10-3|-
TGTGCCATCAGTGAGCCGGGACAGGGTAGGAGGGGCTACACCTTC
CAISEPGQGRRGYTF
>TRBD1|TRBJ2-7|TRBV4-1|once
TGCGCCAGCAGCCTTCGGGACAGGGGTTACGAGCAGTACTTC
CASSLRDRGYEQYF
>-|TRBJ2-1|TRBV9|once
TGTGCCAGCAGCGTAAACGGGATCTCCTACAATGAGCAGTTCTTC
CASSVNGISYNEQFF
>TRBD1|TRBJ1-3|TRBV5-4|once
TGTGCCAGCAGCAGAACCGGGACAGGAGGAAACACCATATATTTT
CASSRTGTGGNTIYF
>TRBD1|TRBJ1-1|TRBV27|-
TGTGCCAGCAGTGTGGACAGGGACACTGAAGCTTTCTTT
CASSVDRDTEAFF
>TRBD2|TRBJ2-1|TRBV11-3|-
TGTGCCAGCAGCTTACTGGGACTAGCGGGGGACAATGAGCAGTTCTTC
CASSLLGLAGDNEQFF
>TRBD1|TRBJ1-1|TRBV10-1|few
TGCGCCAGCACAGGGGGAGACAGGAGGAACACTGAAGCTTTCTTT
CASTGGDRRNTEAFF
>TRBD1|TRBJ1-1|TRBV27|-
TGTGCCAGCAGTTTATTGGGACAGGGGGCGGGAACTGAAGCTTTCTTT
CASSLLGQGAGTEAFF
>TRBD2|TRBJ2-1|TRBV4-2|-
TGTGCCAGCAGCCAAGAGCTAGCGGGGGGGCCCGGTGAGCAGTTCTTC
CASSQELAGGPGEQFF
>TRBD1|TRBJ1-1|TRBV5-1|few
TGCGCCAGCGGCAGACAGGGAACGAACACTGAAGCTTTCTTT
CASGRQGTNTEAFF
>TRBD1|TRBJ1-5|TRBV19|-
TGTGCCAGTAGTGGGACAGGGAGTGGTCAGCCCCAGCATTTT
CASSGTGSGQPQHF
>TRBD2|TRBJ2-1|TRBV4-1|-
TGCGCCAGCAGCCAAGAGACCCCGTTCGGGCGGGAGTGGAACAATGAGCAGTTCTTC
CASSQETPFGREWNNEQFF
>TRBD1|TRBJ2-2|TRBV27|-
TGTGCCAGCAGTTTACGGGACAGGGGTATCGGGGAGCTGTTTTTT
CASSLRDRGIGELFF
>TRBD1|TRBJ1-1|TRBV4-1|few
TGCGCCAGCAGCCAGAACAGGGGGGAAGCTTTCTTT
CASSQNRGEAFF
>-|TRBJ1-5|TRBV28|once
TGTGCCAGCAGTTTTCTTTGGGCGAGGGTCAGTCAGCCCCAGCATTTT
CASSFLWARVSQPQHF
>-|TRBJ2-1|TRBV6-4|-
TGTGCCAGCAGTGACTTAGCAGGGGTCAATGAGCAGTTCTTC
CASSDLAGVNEQFF
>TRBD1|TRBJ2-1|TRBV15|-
TGTGCCACCAGCAGAGTCTACGGGACAGGGGCTTACAATGAGCAGTTCTTC
CATSRVYGTGAYNEQFF